The TCR beta chain under discussion was sequenced for a study of T cells in localized non-small cell lung cancer. Notes on the study in general: Uninvolved nearby lung showed the greatest T cell clonality, exceeding that found in tumor.

The CDR3 is 11 amino acids. CDR1 and CDR2 (germline): SNHLY, FYNNEI. With 9 bases removed from V and 4 bases from J, the gap between germline ends came to 9 bases. Notes on this clone: The antigen is undetermined.

Assay used: immunoSEQ multiplex PCR; TCRdb lists only in-frame clones, some missing. The sample has approximately 41,000 clones, 86% seen once. The sequence was collected from a woman between 18 and 55 years old with stage III lung adenocarcinoma. Sequences were derived from peripheral blood, sampled before any cancer treatment. The chain couples TRBV2 to TRBJ1-1; no clear D. CDR3 sequence: CASSPPTEAFF. As DNA, the CDR3 is TGTGCCAGTAGCCCCCCCACTGAAGCTTTCTTT.